These T cell receptor beta chains were read from a single sample in a study of T cells after yellow fever vaccination. TCRdb re-analysed the 5' RACE reads in MiXCR, keeping a single row per CDR3 protein. The sample carries roughly 350,000 distinct CDR3 sequences, 4.1% recorded once. Material: PBMCs, obtained 5 days after the yellow fever booster vaccination. These receptors all come from a man between 18 and 35 years old who received the YFV17D yellow fever vaccine. The CDR3 runs from the conserved cysteine through the conserved F or W. Each record gives: clone size, D gene, V gene, J gene, CDR3 DNA, CDR3 protein. A D gene is named only where the DNA matches it firmly. Rows may omit the clone size; those that give it use once, few, many or a size class.

>-|-|TRBV9|TRBJ2-3
TGTGCCAGCAGCGTAGCCCAGGGGAGAGATACGCAGTATTTT
CASSVAQGRDTQYF
>many|-|TRBV20-1|TRBJ2-3
TGCAGTGCTAGGGTCTCAGGGACAGATACGCAGTATTTT
CSARVSGTDTQYF
>many|-|TRBV6-2/TRBV6-3|TRBJ1-1
TGTGCCAGCAGACGGGGTACTGAAGCTTTCTTT
CASRRGTEAFF
>many|TRBD2|TRBV20-1|TRBJ2-4
TGCAGTGCCCCCCCCGGGAGGGGGTTAGGCGAAAACATTCAGTACTTC
CSAPPGRGLGENIQYF
>few|-|TRBV19|TRBJ1-4
TGTGCCAGCCAACCAGGGTGGCGTGAAAAACTGTTTTTT
CASQPGWREKLFF
>few|-|TRBV4-2|TRBJ2-5
TGTGCCAGCAGCCAAGGTTCGGGGGTAGGGGAGACCCAGTACTTC
CASSQGSGVGETQYF
>few|TRBD1|TRBV12-3/TRBV12-4|TRBJ1-3
TGTGCCAGCAGTCGGGAAGGGACAGGGGGCGCTTCTGGAAACACCATATATTTT
CASSREGTGGASGNTIYF
>few|-|TRBV4-3|TRBJ1-3
TGCGCCAGCAGTTCGACAAGGTCTGGAAACACCATATATTTT
CASSSTRSGNTIYF
>-|TRBD1|TRBV9|TRBJ2-7
TGTGCCAGCAGCGTATCCGGACAGGACTCCTACGAGCAGTACTTC
CASSVSGQDSYEQYF
>many|-|TRBV12-3/TRBV12-4|TRBJ2-1
TGTGCCAGCAGCCCCAGGGACGAGCAGTTCTTC
CASSPRDEQFF
>many|-|TRBV5-1|TRBJ2-5
TGCGCCAGCAGCTTGGAAAAACAGGGTAGCCAAGAGACCCAGTACTTC
CASSLEKQGSQETQYF
>few|-|TRBV20-1|TRBJ2-5
TGCAGCCCTAAGGGGGGGCAAGAGACCCAGTACTTC
CSPKGGQETQYF
>many|-|TRBV5-1|TRBJ2-3
TGCGCCAGCAGCGCGGAGCCAGGCCGCACAGATACGCAGTATTTT
CASSAEPGRTDTQYF
>few|-|TRBV12-3/TRBV12-4|TRBJ1-2
TGTGCCAGCAGTTTTCAGCCTAGTCAAGGCTACACCTTC
CASSFQPSQGYTF
>few|TRBD2|TRBV5-1|TRBJ2-1
TGCGCCAGCACCAGGAACCGGGGGGCCTACAATGAGCAGTTCTTC
CASTRNRGAYNEQFF
>-|-|TRBV5-1|TRBJ2-4
TGCGCCAGCAGCCTGGAGAGGGGGGACATTCAGTACTTC
CASSLERGDIQYF
>many|-|TRBV9|TRBJ1-5
TGTGCCAGCAGCCCTACATTCGCGGGGAATGAGCCCCAGCATTTT
CASSPTFAGNEPQHF
>-|TRBD1|TRBV18|TRBJ2-7
TGTGCCAGCTCCCGCGGACAGGGGCTATCCTACGAGCAGTACTTC
CASSRGQGLSYEQYF
>-|-|TRBV29-1|TRBJ2-1
TGCAGCGGAAGCCTAATAAGCTCCTACAATGAGCAGTTCTTC
CSGSLISSYNEQFF
>-|-|TRBV4-3|TRBJ2-3
TGCGCCAGCAGCCAAGATAGGGGGGTTACAGATACGCAGTATTTT
CASSQDRGVTDTQYF
>-|-|TRBV7-9|TRBJ2-5
TGTGCCAGCAGCTTACCGGGACGCCTACAAGAGACCCAGTACTTC
CASSLPGRLQETQYF
>many|-|TRBV7-9|TRBJ2-5
TGTGCCAGCACGACGGACCAAGAGACCCAGTACTTC
CASTTDQETQYF
>many|TRBD2|TRBV20-1|TRBJ2-7
TGCAGTGCCCCGGCGGGGGGGCCCTACGAGCAGTACTTC
CSAPAGGPYEQYF
>few|-|TRBV4-1|TRBJ1-1
TGCGCCAGCAGCCCCCCCCGGGGCCGAACTGAAGCTTTCTTT
CASSPPRGRTEAFF
>few|-|TRBV28|TRBJ1-5
TGTGCCAGCAGTTTCTGGGAGACGGCCCGCTATAGCAATCAGCCCCAGCATTTT
CASSFWETARYSNQPQHF
>many|-|TRBV5-1|TRBJ2-3
TGCGCCAGCAGCTTGGGATCAGGGTTCACAGATACGCAGTATTTT
CASSLGSGFTDTQYF
>many|TRBD1|TRBV5-6|TRBJ2-1
TGTGCCAGCAGCTTGGTAGGGGGCGCTTACAATGAGCAGTTCTTC
CASSLVGGAYNEQFF
>few|-|TRBV10-3|TRBJ2-3
TGTGCCATCAGTAACCCGGTAGACACAGATACGCAGTATTTT
CAISNPVDTDTQYF
>-|-|TRBV19|TRBJ1-1
TGTGCCAGTAGTATAGGCCCGGGACGGAACACTGAAGCTTTCTTT
CASSIGPGRNTEAFF
>many|-|TRBV10-1|TRBJ1-1
TGCGCCAGCCCTGCGCGGCAGAACACTGAAGCTTTCTTT
CASPARQNTEAFF
>many|-|TRBV20-1|TRBJ2-5
TGCAGTGCGACTAGTAGGCAGGGGAAAGAGACCCAGTACTTC
CSATSRQGKETQYF
>-|-|TRBV4-1|TRBJ1-1
TGCGCCAGCAGCCAAGGCTGGGCAGGAACTGCGTACACTGAAGCTTTCTTT
CASSQGWAGTAYTEAFF
>few|TRBD2|TRBV7-2|TRBJ2-2
TGTGCCAGCCGACTAGCGGGGGTCCGTAGCGGGGAGCTGTTTTTT
CASRLAGVRSGELFF
>few|-|TRBV27|TRBJ1-5
TGTGCCAGCAGTTCCGACTGGGGGGGCAATCAGCCCCAGCATTTT
CASSSDWGGNQPQHF
>many|-|TRBV6-5|TRBJ2-5
TGTGCCAGCAGTTACCTTGTGACAGCGATCCAAGAGACCCAGTACTTC
CASSYLVTAIQETQYF
>few|-|TRBV2|TRBJ1-6
TGTGCCAGCAGTGACTTCCCCTCCTCTTCACCCCTCCACTTT
CASSDFPSSSPLHF
>-|-|TRBV6-1|TRBJ1-4
TGTGCCAGCAGCACCAATCGTGAAAAACTGTTTTTT
CASSTNREKLFF
>-|TRBD1|TRBV5-1|TRBJ2-3
TGCGCCAGCAGCCTGACAGGGGGCGGCCCCGATACGCAGTATTTT
CASSLTGGGPDTQYF
>-|-|TRBV4-1|TRBJ1-6
TGCGCCAGCAGCCAAGGTGAGACGTATAATTCACCCCTCCACTTT
CASSQGETYNSPLHF
>-|-|TRBV5-5|TRBJ2-2
TGTGCCAGCAGCTTGAGCCGGACCTCAAACGGGGAGCTGTTTTTT
CASSLSRTSNGELFF
>many|-|TRBV12-3/TRBV12-4|TRBJ2-7
TGTGCCAGCACTCTTCAATCCGGGACACCCATCTTC
CASTLQSGTPIF
>-|TRBD1|TRBV6-5|TRBJ2-1
TGTGCCAGCAGTTACTCGCGTACCCCAGGGGGTGAGCAGTTCTTC
CASSYSRTPGGEQFF
>few|-|TRBV27|TRBJ1-1
TGTGCCAGCAGTCCGGACAGCTTGAACACTGAAGCTTTCTTT
CASSPDSLNTEAFF
>many|-|TRBV7-9|TRBJ1-6
TGTGCCAGCAGCTTCTCGGGGCCGTTTAATTCACCCCTCCACTTT
CASSFSGPFNSPLHF
>few|-|TRBV12-3/TRBV12-4|TRBJ1-1
TGTGCCAGCAGTCCACGCACTGAAGCTTTCTTT
CASSPRTEAFF
>few|-|TRBV6-1|TRBJ1-5
TGTGCCAGCAATCTGTATAGCAATCAGCCCCAGCATTTT
CASNLYSNQPQHF
>many|-|TRBV3-1|TRBJ1-2
TGTGCCAGCAGCCATAGGCAGTTAGACTATGGCTACACCTTC
CASSHRQLDYGYTF
>few|TRBD1|TRBV4-2|TRBJ1-1
TGTGCCAGCAGCCCCCACAGGGGTCGGGGGGACACTGAAGCTTTCTTT
CASSPHRGRGDTEAFF
>many|TRBD2|TRBV9|TRBJ2-1
TGTGCCAGCAGCGTAGAGGGGACTAGCGGGGGGGCCGGTGAGCAGTTCTTC
CASSVEGTSGGAGEQFF
>few|TRBD1|TRBV20-1|TRBJ2-1
TGCAGTGCTAGAGTGTGGACAGGGGAATTTCATGAGCAGTTCTTC
CSARVWTGEFHEQFF
>few|TRBD2|TRBV5-1|TRBJ2-5
TGCGCCAGCAGCTTTGGAGAGCGGGGGGGCCGAGAGACCCAGTACTTC
CASSFGERGGRETQYF
>-|-|TRBV6-6|TRBJ2-3
TGTGCCAGCACGCGGGTCACAGATACGCAGTATTTT
CASTRVTDTQYF
>-|TRBD1|TRBV6-5|TRBJ2-3
TGTGCCAGCAGTCAGATACCGGGACAGCCCACAGATACGCAGTATTTT
CASSQIPGQPTDTQYF
>-|-|TRBV9|TRBJ1-2
TGTGCCAGCAGCGTAGAGGGGGATGGCTACACCTTC
CASSVEGDGYTF